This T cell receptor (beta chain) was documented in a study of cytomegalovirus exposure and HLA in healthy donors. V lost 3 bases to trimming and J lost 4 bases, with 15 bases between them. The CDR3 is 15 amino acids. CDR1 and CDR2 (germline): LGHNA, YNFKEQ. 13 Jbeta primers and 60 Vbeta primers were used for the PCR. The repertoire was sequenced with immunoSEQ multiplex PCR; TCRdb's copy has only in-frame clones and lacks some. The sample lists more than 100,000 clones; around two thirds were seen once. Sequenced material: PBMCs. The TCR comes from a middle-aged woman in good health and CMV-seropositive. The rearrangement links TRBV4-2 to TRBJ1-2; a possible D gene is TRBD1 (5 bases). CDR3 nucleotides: TGTGCCAGCAGCCACCGAGACAGCGTATTCTATGGCTACACCTTC. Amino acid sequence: CASSHRDSVFYGYTF.